These 10 T cell receptor beta chains were all obtained from the same sample, sequenced in a study of technical replicates of blood from a handful of donors. The table came from immunoSEQ multiplex PCR; TCRdb's copy has only in-frame clones and leaves some out. The data hold tens of thousands of clones, with about 95% observed a single time. Material: T cells isolated from PBMCs. The receptor set was obtained from a human donor in good health.

The V and J genes are TRBV29-1 and TRBJ2-7; no definite D call. V was shortened by 7 bases and J by 0 bases, with 10 bases between the two germline ends. This CDR3 region has 12 residues. Germline V gene sequence: CDR1 SQVTM, CDR2 ANQGSEA. The CDR3 DNA reads TGCAGCGCCAAACCCAGCTCCTACGAGCAGTACTTC. This translates into CSAKPSSYEQYF.

The chain joins TRBV6-1 to TRBJ2-5; 8 bases agree with TRBD1. Looked up from germline, CDR1 is MNHNS and CDR2 is SASEGT. J lost 0 bases, V lost 6 bases, and 3 bases had no gene match. CDR3 length equals 14 residues. The CDR3: CASRRTGNQETQYF. The CDR3 DNA reads as TGTGCCAGCAGACGGACAGGGAACCAAGAGACCCAGTACTTC.

The V gene is TRBV7-3, the J gene TRBJ2-3, with D possibly being TRBD2 (6 bases). Germline V gene sequence: CDR1 SGHTA, CDR2 FQGTGA. Deletions cut 1 base from V and 0 bases from J, with 8 bases between. The CDR3 spans 15 residues. CDR3 loop: CASSLMAGSTDTQYF. The CDR3 nucleotides read TGTGCCAGCAGCTTAATGGCGGGGAGCACAGATACGCAGTATTTT.

This chain connects TRBV4-1 to TRBJ1-2; D ambiguous. This CDR3 has 19 residues. Trimming removed 0 bases at V and 4 bases at J, with 24 bases between. Germline V gene data show CDR1 as MGHRA and CDR2 as YSYEKL. The CDR3: CASSQDWREIKSRRYGYTF. For the CDR3, the DNA is TGCGCCAGCAGCCAAGATTGGAGGGAGATAAAATCACGGCGCTATGGCTACACCTTC.

CDR3 loop: CASSELQYNSPLHF. The CDR3 DNA reads TGTGCCAGCAGTGAATTACAGTATAATTCACCCCTCCACTTT. The V call is TRBV25-1, the J call TRBJ1-6, with D unresolved. CDR3 size: 14 residues. V lost 1 base and J 4 bases, leaving 5 bases between the germline ends. Germline values: CDR1 MGHDK, CDR2 SYGVNS.

This chain uses TRBV9 with TRBJ2-7; maybe TRBD2 (5 bases). The CDR3 loop spans 13 amino acids. In germline, CDR1 is SGDLS, CDR2 YYNGEE. The V and J ends lost 0 bases and 3 bases respectively, with 7 bases between them. The CDR3 sequence: CASSVAADYEQYF. Here the CDR3 DNA reads TGTGCCAGCAGCGTAGCAGCGGACTACGAGCAGTACTTC.

The chain carries TRBV7-4 and TRBJ1-3, with D possibly being TRBD1 (5 bases). The CDR3 is 16 residues long. Germline V lookup: CDR1 SGHVT, CDR2 SQSDAQ. Trimming cost V 1 base and J 0 bases, with 10 bases left between them. CDR3 sequence: CASSLGGSPSGNTIYF. CDR3 DNA: TGTGCCAGCAGCTTAGGGGGCAGCCCCTCTGGAAACACCATATATTTT. The whole variable domain, remainder taken from reference TRBV7-4 and TRBJ1-3, is GAGVSQSPRYKVAKRGRDVALRCDSISGHVTLYWYRQTLGQGSEVLTYSQSDAQRDKSGRPSGRFSAERPERSVSTLKIQRTEQGDSAVYLCASSLGGSPSGNTIYFGEGSWLTVV.

V gene TRBV19 combines with J gene TRBJ1-2; 7 positions match TRBD1. The CDR3 is 13 residues long. Germline V gene lookup returns CDR1 LNHDA and CDR2 SQIVND (reference sequence). Germline trimming cut 8 bases from V and 1 base from J; bases unmatched to any gene: 4. CDR3 sequence (DNA): TGTGCCAGTCAAAGGGGGCGTAACTATGGCTACACCTTC. Protein: CASQRGRNYGYTF.

J is TRBJ1-1 and V is TRBV6-4; D perhaps matches TRBD1 (6 bases). V was clipped by 5 bases and J by 0 bases, with 10 bases between them. The CDR3 is 14 residues long. CDR1 MRHNA and CDR2 SNTAGT come from the germline V gene. The CDR3 loop is CASSRTALNTEAFF. The CDR3 DNA reads TGTGCCAGCAGTAGGACAGCACTGAACACTGAAGCTTTCTTT.

The V call is TRBV7-9, the J call TRBJ2-7; D may be TRBD2 (5 bases). This CDR3 has 14 residues. V was clipped by 7 bases and J by 3 bases, with 16 bases between them. CDR1 is SEHNR, CDR2 FQNEAQ, per germline (reference sequence). CDR3 bases: TGTGCCAGCATCGAACTAGGGCCTTACTACGAGCAGTACTTC. Translating gives CASIELGPYYEQYF.